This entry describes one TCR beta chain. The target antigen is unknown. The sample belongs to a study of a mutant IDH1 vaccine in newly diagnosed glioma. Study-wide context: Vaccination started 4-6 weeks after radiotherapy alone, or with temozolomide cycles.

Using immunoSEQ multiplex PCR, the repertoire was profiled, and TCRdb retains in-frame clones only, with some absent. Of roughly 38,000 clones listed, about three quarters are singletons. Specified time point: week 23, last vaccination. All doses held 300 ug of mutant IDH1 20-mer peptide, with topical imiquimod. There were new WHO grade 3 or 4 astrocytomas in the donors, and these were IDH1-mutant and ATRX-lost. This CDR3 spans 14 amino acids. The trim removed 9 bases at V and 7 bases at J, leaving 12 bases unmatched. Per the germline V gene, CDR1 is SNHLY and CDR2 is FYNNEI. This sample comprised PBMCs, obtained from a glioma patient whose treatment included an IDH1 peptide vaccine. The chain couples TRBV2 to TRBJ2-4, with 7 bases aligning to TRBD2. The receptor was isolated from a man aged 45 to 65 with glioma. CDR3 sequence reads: CASENALGGNIQYF. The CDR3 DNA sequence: TGTGCCAGTGAAAATGCGTTGGGGGGGAACATTCAGTACTTC.